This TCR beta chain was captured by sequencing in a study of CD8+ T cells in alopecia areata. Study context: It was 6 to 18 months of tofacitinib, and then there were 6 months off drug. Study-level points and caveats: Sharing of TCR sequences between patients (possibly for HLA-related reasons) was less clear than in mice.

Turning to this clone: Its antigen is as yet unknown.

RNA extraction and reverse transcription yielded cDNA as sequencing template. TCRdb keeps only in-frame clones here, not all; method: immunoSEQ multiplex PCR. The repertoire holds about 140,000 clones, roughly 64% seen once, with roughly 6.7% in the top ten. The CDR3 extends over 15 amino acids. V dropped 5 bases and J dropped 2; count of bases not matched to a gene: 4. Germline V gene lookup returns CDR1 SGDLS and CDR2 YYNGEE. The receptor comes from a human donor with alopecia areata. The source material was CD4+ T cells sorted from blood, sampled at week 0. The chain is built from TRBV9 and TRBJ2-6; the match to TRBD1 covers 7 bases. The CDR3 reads CASRRTGTGANVLTF. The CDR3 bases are TGTGCCAGCAGGCGGACAGGCACTGGGGCCAACGTCCTGACTTTC.